The 5 T cell receptor beta chains below all came from one sample that was sequenced in a study of shared clonotypes between healthy human individuals. CD8 cells classed as naive were CD45RO-negative and positively selected for CCR7, excluding terminally differentiated effector memory CD45RA+ cells. This table comes from immunoSEQ multiplex PCR, and its TCRdb copy is limited to in-frame clones, with some not included. The profile covers around 2,100,000 clones, with just under 95% appearing a single time and 1% to 1.5% taken by the ten largest. Sequencing was performed on naive CD8+ T cells sorted from blood. The receptors come from a man aged 18 to 35 in good health.

The chain carries TRBV9 and TRBJ2-2, with D possibly called TRBD1 or TRBD2 (5 bases each). The CDR3 is 13 amino acids. Trimming took 5 bases from V and 5 from J, leaving 10 bases between them. Germline V CDR1 and CDR2: SGDLS, YYNGEE. As DNA, the CDR3 is TGTGCCAGCAGAAGGGGCGGGACCGGGGAGCTGTTTTTT. It is translated as CASRRGGTGELFF.

A word on this clone: An end of the junction differs from the germline gene, which may be a read error. This chain links TRBV19 with TRBJ2-1; possibly TRBD1 or TRBD2 for D (5 bases each). Germline V gives CDR1 LNHDA, CDR2 SQIVND (reference sequence). The CDR3 extends over 13 amino acids. DNA for the CDR3: TGTGCCAGTCGGGACGGTTTCTACGATGAGCAGTTCTTC. Translation: CASRDGFYDEQFF. Full variable domain (rest looked up from reference TRBV19 and TRBJ2-1): DGGITQSPKYLFRKEGQNVTLSCEQNLNHDAMYWYRQDPGQGLRLIYYSQIVNDFQKGDIAEGYSVSREKKESFPLTVTSAQKNPTAFYLCASRDGFYDEQFFGPGTRLTVL.

The V call is TRBV27, the J call TRBJ2-5; D may be TRBD1 or TRBD2 (6 bases each). Germline values: CDR1 MNHEY, CDR2 SMNVEV (reference sequence). The V gene lost 6 bases and the J gene lost 3 bases, with 20 bases spanning the gap. The CDR3 sequence is 16 residues long. The CDR3 reads CASSRLQGGREETQYF. DNA of the CDR3: TGTGCCAGCAGCCGATTACAGGGAGGCAGGGAAGAGACCCAGTACTTC.

J is TRBJ2-4 and V is TRBV7-6; TRBD1 agrees at 10 bases. The CDR3 sequence is 13 residues long. With V trimmed by 1 base and J by 13 bases, 4 bases remained unmatched. In germline, CDR1 is SGHVS, CDR2 FNYEAQ. The CDR3 bases are TGTGCCAGCAGCTTAGAGACAGGGGGCCTACAGTACTTC. It translates to CASSLETGGLQYF.

CDR3 loop: CASLWEGSHEQYF. The DNA of the CDR3 is TGTGCCAGCCTCTGGGAGGGCAGCCACGAGCAGTACTTC. V usage is TRBV7-9 and J usage is TRBJ2-7, with TRBD2 matching over 7 bases. Germline V lookup: CDR1 SEHNR, CDR2 FQNEAQ (reference sequence). This CDR3 contains 13 residues. J lost 5 bases, V lost 8 bases, and 9 bases had no gene match.